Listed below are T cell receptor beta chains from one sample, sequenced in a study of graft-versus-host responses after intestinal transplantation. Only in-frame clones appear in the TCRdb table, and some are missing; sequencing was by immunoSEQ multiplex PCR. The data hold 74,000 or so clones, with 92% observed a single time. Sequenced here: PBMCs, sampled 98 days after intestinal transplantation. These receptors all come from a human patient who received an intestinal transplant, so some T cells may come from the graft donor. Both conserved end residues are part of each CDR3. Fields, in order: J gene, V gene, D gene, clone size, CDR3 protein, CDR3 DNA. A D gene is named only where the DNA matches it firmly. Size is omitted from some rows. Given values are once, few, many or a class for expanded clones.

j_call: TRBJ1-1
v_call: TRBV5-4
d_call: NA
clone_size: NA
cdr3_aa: CASSLQEPNTEAFF
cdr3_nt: TGTGCCAGCAGCTTACAGGAGCCGAACACTGAAGCTTTCTTT

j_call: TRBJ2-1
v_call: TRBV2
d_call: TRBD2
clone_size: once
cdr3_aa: CASGSRTSGMRNEQFF
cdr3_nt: TGTGCCAGCGGATCTCGGACTAGCGGGATGCGGAATGAGCAGTTCTTC

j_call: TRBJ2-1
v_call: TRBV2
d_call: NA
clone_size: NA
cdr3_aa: CASSESRNNEQFF
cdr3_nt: TGTGCCAGCAGTGAGTCGCGGAACAATGAGCAGTTCTTC

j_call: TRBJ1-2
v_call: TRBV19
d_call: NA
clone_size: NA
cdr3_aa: CASSTETEIPYGYTF
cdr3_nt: TGTGCCAGTAGTACAGAGACCGAGATCCCCTATGGCTACACCTTC

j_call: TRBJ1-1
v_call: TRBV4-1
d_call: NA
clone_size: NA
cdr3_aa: CASSQEVADLNTEAFF
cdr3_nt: TGCGCCAGCAGCCAAGAGGTAGCTGACTTGAACACTGAAGCTTTCTTT

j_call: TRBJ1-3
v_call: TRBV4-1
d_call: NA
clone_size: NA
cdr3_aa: CGTLVGNTIYF
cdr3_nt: TGCGGTACGTTAGTTGGAAACACCATATATTTT

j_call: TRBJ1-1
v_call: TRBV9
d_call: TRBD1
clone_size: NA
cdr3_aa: CASSGSGTGGLNTEAFF
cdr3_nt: TGTGCCAGCAGCGGATCCGGGACAGGGGGATTGAACACTGAAGCTTTCTTT

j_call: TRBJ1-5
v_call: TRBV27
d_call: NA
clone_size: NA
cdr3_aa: CASSPGSGWQPQHF
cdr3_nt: TGTGCCAGCAGTCCCGGGAGTGGTTGGCAGCCCCAGCATTTT

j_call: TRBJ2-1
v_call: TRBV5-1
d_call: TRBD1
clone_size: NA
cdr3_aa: CASSPPDRGHNEQFF
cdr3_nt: TGCGCCAGCAGTCCCCCGGACAGGGGGCACAATGAGCAGTTCTTC

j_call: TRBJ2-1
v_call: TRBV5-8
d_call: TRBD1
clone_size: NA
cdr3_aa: CASSFLLGQGGHNEQFF
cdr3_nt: TGTGCCAGCAGCTTCCTACTAGGACAGGGGGGCCACAATGAGCAGTTCTTC

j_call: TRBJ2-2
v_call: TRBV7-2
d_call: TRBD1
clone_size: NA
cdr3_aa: CASSPTIGTGSTRGGELFF
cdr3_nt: TGTGCCAGCAGCCCGACAATCGGGACAGGGTCTACCCGCGGCGGGGAGCTGTTTTTT

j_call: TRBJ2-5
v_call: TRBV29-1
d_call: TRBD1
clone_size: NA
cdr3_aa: CSVDRGQETQYF
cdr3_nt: TGCAGCGTTGACAGGGGGCAAGAGACCCAGTACTTC

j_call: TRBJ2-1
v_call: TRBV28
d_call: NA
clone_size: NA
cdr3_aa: CASSPQKTSYNEQFF
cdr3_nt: TGTGCCAGCAGTCCGCAGAAGACATCCTACAATGAGCAGTTCTTC

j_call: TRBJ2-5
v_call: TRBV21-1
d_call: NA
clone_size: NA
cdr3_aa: CASSTQETQYF
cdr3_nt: TGTGCCAGCAGCACACAAGAGACCCAGTACTTC

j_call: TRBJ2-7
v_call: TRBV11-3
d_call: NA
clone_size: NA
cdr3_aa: CASSPTGYEQYF
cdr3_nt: TGTGCCAGCAGCCCGACAGGCTACGAGCAGTACTTC

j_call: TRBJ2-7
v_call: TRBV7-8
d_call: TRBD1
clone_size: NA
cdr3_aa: CASSTAGGQGVYEQYF
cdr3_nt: TGTGCCAGCAGCACCGCTGGGGGACAGGGGGTGTACGAGCAGTACTTC

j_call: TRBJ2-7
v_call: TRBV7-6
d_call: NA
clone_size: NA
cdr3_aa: CASSLASDYEQYF
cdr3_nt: TGTGCCAGCAGCTTAGCGTCTGATTACGAGCAGTACTTC

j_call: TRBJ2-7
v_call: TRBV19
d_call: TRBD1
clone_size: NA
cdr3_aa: CASSGDSSYEQYF
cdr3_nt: TGTGCCAGTAGTGGGGACAGCTCCTACGAGCAGTACTTC

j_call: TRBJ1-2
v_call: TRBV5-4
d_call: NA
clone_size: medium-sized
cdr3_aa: CASSLGQQYGYTF
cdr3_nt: TGTGCCAGCAGCTTGGGACAGCAGTATGGCTACACCTTC

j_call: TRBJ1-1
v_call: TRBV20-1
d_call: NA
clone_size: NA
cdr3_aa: CSAISTEAFF
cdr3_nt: TGCAGTGCTATTTCCACTGAAGCTTTCTTT

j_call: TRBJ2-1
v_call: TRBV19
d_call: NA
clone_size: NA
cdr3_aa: CASSIEPVYNEQFF
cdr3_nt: TGTGCCAGTAGTATCGAGCCAGTATACAATGAGCAGTTCTTC

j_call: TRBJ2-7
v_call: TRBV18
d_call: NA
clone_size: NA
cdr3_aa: CASSPPGLYEQYF
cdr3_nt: TGTGCCAGCTCACCACCCGGCCTCTACGAGCAGTACTTC

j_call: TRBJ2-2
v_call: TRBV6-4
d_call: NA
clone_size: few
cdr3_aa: CASSGTNTGELFF
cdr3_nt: TGTGCCAGCAGTGGGACAAACACCGGGGAGCTGTTTTTT

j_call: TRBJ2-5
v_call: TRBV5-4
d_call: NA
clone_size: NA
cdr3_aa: CASSLVGAETQYF
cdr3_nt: TGTGCCAGCAGCTTGGTGGGAGCGGAGACCCAGTACTTC

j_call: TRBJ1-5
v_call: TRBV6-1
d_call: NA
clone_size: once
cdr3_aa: CASSEDRGSNQPQHF
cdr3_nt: TGTGCCAGCAGTGAAGATAGGGGAAGCAATCAGCCCCAGCATTTT

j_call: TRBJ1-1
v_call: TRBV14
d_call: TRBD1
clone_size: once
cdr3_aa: CASSQIRGMNTEAFF
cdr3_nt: TGTGCCAGCAGCCAAATCAGGGGGATGAACACTGAAGCTTTCTTT

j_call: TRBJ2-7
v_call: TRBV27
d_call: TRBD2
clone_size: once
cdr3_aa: CASSLRFGGGSSYEQYF
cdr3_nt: TGTGCCAGCAGTTTACGGTTTGGGGGGGGTTCCTCCTACGAGCAGTACTTC

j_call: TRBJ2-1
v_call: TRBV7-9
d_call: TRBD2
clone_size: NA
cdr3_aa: CASSPGASGVNEQFF
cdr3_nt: TGTGCCAGCAGCCCAGGGGCTAGCGGGGTCAATGAGCAGTTCTTC

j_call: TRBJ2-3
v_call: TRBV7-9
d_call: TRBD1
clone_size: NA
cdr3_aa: CASSPRQGAADTQYF
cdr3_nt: TGTGCCAGCAGCCCGAGACAGGGGGCAGCGGATACGCAGTATTTT

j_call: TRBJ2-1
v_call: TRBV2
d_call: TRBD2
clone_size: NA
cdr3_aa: CASSEAGLVGGGQFF
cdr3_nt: TGTGCCAGCAGTGAAGCCGGACTAGTAGGTGGTGGGCAGTTCTTC

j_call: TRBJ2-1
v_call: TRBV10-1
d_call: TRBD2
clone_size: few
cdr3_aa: CASSKGLAGAASEQFF
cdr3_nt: TGCGCCAGCAGCAAAGGACTAGCGGGAGCGGCCAGTGAGCAGTTCTTC

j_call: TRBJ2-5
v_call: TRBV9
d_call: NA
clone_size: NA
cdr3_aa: CASSVGGAAQETQYF
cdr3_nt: TGTGCCAGCAGCGTAGGGGGGGCGGCCCAAGAGACCCAGTACTTC

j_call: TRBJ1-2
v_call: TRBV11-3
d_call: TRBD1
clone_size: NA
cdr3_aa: CASSYTTGDYGYTF
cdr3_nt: TGTGCCAGCAGCTATACGACAGGGGACTATGGCTACACCTTC

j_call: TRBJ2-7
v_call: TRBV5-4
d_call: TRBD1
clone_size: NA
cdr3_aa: CASTLDRATYEQYF
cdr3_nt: TGTGCCAGCACCCTCGACAGGGCAACCTACGAGCAGTACTTC

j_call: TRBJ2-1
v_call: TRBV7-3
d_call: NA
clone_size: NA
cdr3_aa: CASSLTANPMGYNEQFF
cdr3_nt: TGTGCCAGCAGCTTGACTGCCAACCCCATGGGGTACAATGAGCAGTTCTTC

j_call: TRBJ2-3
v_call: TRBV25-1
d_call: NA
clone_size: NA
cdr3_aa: CASSEYRIYTDTQYF
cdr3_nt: TGTGCCAGCAGTGAATATCGCATCTACACAGATACGCAGTATTTT

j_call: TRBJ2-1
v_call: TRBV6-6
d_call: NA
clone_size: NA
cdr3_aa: CASSREAPSYNEQFF
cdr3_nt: TGTGCCAGCAGCCGCGAAGCGCCTTCCTACAATGAGCAGTTCTTC

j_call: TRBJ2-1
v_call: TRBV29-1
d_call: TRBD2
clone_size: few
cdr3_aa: CSVSRLAGVLSSYNEQFF
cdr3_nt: TGCAGCGTATCCCGTCTAGCGGGGGTACTTAGCTCCTACAATGAGCAGTTCTTC

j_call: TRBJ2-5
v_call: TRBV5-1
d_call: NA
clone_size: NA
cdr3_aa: CASSMPSNRLNQETQYF
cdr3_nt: TGCGCCAGCAGCATGCCGTCGAACAGACTTAATCAAGAGACCCAGTACTTC

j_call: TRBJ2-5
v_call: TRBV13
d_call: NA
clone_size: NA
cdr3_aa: CASSFGLALGETQYF
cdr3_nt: TGTGCCAGCAGCTTCGGGCTAGCTCTAGGGGAGACCCAGTACTTC

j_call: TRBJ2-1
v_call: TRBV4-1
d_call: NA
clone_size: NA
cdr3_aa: CASQLDASSYNEQFF
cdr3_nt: TGCGCCAGCCAGTTAGACGCAAGCTCCTACAATGAGCAGTTCTTC

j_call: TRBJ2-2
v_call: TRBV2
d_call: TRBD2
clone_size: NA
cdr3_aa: CASSVERGALGTGELFF
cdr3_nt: TGTGCCAGCAGTGTCGAGCGGGGGGCCCTGGGCACCGGGGAGCTGTTTTTT

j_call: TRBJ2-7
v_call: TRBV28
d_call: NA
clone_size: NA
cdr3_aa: CASSPDSSYEQYF
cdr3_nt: TGTGCCAGCAGTCCGGACAGCTCCTACGAGCAGTACTTC

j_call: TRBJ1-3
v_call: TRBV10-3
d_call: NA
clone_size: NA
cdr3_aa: CAISPGETTIYF
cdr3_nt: TGTGCCATCAGCCCAGGGGAGACCACCATATATTTT

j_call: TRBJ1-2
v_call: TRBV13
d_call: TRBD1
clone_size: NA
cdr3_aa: CASSLDRGYYGYTF
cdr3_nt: TGTGCCAGCAGCTTAGACAGGGGGTATTACGGCTACACCTTC